The clone carrying this T cell receptor beta chain has ten or more counts. No antigen is known for it. The data were obtained in a study of response to subunit inactivated influenza vaccine. Study outcomes and limitations: Each seasonal influenza vaccination, the authors suggested, recruits few new T cells.

Germline V gene sequence: CDR1 SGHRS, CDR2 YFSETQ. V was shortened by 2 bases and J by 0 bases, with 11 bases between the two germline ends. This CDR3 has 15 residues. One entry per CDR3 protein results from TCRdb running MiXCR on the RT-PCR reads. This table holds 530,000 or so distinct CDR3 sequences, approximately 15% found once. This rearrangement joins TRBV5-1 to TRBJ2-5; TRBD1 might be the D (6 bases). The starting material was PBMCs from blood, obtained 11 to 12 days after vaccination. The source of this sequence is a man aged 45 to 65 who received an inactivated influenza vaccine. The CDR3 region is CASSFRAGDQETQYF. The CDR3 nucleotides are TGCGCCAGCAGCTTTCGGGCAGGGGACCAAGAGACCCAGTACTTC.